Reported below is one T cell receptor beta chain. The antigen is unknown. The assay was immunoSEQ multiplex PCR, and TCRdb's table has in-frame clones only and misses some. This sample has roughly 61,000 clones, with approximately 90% found just once. This sample stems from a study of OX40 agonist ivuxolimab in advanced cancers. About the research overall: Dosing consisted of intravenous ivuxolimab at 0.01 to 10 mg/kg every 2 weeks. Notes on the study in general: Doses of 0.1 to 3.0 mg/kg were accompanied by clonal expansion of CD4+ and CD8+ blood T cells by week 6. Certain nonresponding patients likewise had low normalized T-cell clonal expansion. Fewer expanded clones were found on average in CD4+ than in CD8+ T cells.

The CDR3 has 14 amino acids. Trimming left V 6 bases short and J 2 bases short, with 10 bases between. CDR1 is ENHRY and CDR2 is SYGVKD in the germline V gene. This material consisted of CD4+ or CD8+ T cells sorted from blood, taken in a trial of the OX40 agonist ivuxolimab. The rearrangement joins TRBV10-3 to TRBJ2-2; TRBD1 is a possible D gene (6 bases). The TCR comes from an adult with an advanced solid tumor such as melanoma, head and neck, liver or kidney cancer. The CDR3 sequence: CAIRTGQNTGELFF. Written as DNA, the CDR3 is TGTGCCATCAGGACAGGACAAAACACCGGGGAGCTGTTTTTT.